Presented here are 5 T cell receptor beta chains from one specimen sequenced in a study of blood T cell repertoires in COVID-19. Using immunoSEQ multiplex PCR, the repertoire was profiled, and TCRdb retains in-frame clones only, with some absent. The top ten hold 4.5% to 7% of the sample, which has 200,000 to 250,000 clones, roughly 75% seen once. Sequencing was carried out using peripheral blood. All receptors come from a woman in her seventies with acute or convalescent COVID-19.

This chain links TRBV29-1 with TRBJ1-1, with D perhaps TRBD1 (5 bases). Trimming cost V 5 bases and J 1 base, with 11 bases left between them. CDR3 length: 13 amino acids. Germline V lookup: CDR1 SQVTM, CDR2 ANQGSEA. The CDR3 nucleotides are TGCAGCGTTTTGGATAGGGGGAACACTGAAGCTTTCTTT. Protein: CSVLDRGNTEAFF.

The V and J genes are TRBV2 and TRBJ2-5, with D maybe TRBD2 (7 bases). CDR1 is SNHLY and CDR2 is FYNNEI in the germline V gene. Trimming removed 1 base from V and 5 bases from J, with 11 bases in between. The CDR3 is 14 residues long. The CDR3 DNA follows: TGTGCCAGCAGTGAAGAGGGGGGGTGGGAGACCCAGTACTTC. It encodes CASSEEGGWETQYF.

CDR3 in amino acids: CASSQGLAVNTDTQYF. The CDR3 DNA sequence: TGTGCCAGCAGCCAAGGACTAGCTGTTAACACAGATACGCAGTATTTT. The rearrangement links TRBV3-1 (or the pseudogene TRBV3-2) to TRBJ2-3, with 7 bases that match TRBD2. V was clipped by 1 base and J by 2 bases; unmatched bases: 6. Germline CDR1 is LGHDT and CDR2 is YNNKEL (reference sequence). CDR3 length: 16 residues.

This clone turned up a few times. This chain connects TRBV12-3 or TRBV12-4 to TRBJ1-4; 7 bases align to TRBD1. The CDR3 is made up of 13 amino acids. J lost 8 bases, V lost 5 bases, and 5 bases had no gene match. The CDR3 nucleotides read TGTGCCAGCAGTATGGCAGGGGGGGAAAAACTGTTTTTT. It translates to CASSMAGGEKLFF.

The V gene is TRBV28, the J gene TRBJ2-1; possibly TRBD2 for D (6 bases). CDR1 MDHEN and CDR2 SYDVKM come from the germline V gene. Trimming removed 3 bases at V and 2 bases at J, with 11 bases between. This CDR3 is 15 amino acids long. CDR3 protein: CASSLGGVAYNEQFF. CDR3 DNA: TGTGCCAGCAGTTTGGGGGGAGTCGCCTACAATGAGCAGTTCTTC. Based on the CDR3 plus reference TRBV28 and TRBJ2-1, the full variable domain is DVKVTQSSRYLVKRTGEKVFLECVQDMDHENMFWYRQDPGLGLRLIYFSYDVKMKEKGDIPEGYSVSREKKERFSLILESASTNQTSMYLCASSLGGVAYNEQFFGPGTRLTVL.